The entry that follows covers one T cell receptor (beta chain) sequence. The antigen remains unidentified. This CDR3 has 17 amino acids. The germline V gene encodes CDR1 MNHGY and CDR2 SAAAGT. Trimming took 8 bases from V and 0 from J; bases not matched to a gene: 14. The sample comes from a study of identical twins. Study findings and constraints: Cord blood's abundant beta clonotypes had fewer insertions, unlike memory repertoires.

TCRdb re-called the 5' RACE reads through MiXCR, storing one row per CDR3 protein. In the table there are hundreds of thousands of distinct CDR3 sequences, around a sixth of which are singletons. This sample also belongs to another study, concerning T cells expressing NK-cell markers. From that second work: Sorted T-cell subsets CD3+CD56+NKG2C+, CD3+CD56+NKG2C- and CD3+CD56-NKG2C+ were TCR beta-sequenced.

The chain links TRBV6-8 to TRBJ2-7, with 9 nucleotides matching TRBD1. The TCR was taken from a woman younger than 30 in good health. The sequenced sample consisted of PBMCs. CDR3 nucleotides: TGTGCCAGCGGGTACAGGCCGGGACAGGGTAACTCCTACGAGCAGTACTTC. Translating gives CASGYRPGQGNSYEQYF.